These 32 T cell receptor beta chains originate from one sample sequenced in a study of blood T cell repertoires in COVID-19. The table came from immunoSEQ multiplex PCR; TCRdb's copy has only in-frame clones and leaves some out. Of about 390,000 clones listed, 87% were seen once; the top ten hold 2.3%. The sequenced material came from peripheral blood. These receptors were collected from a woman aged 55-70 years with COVID-19, enrolled during active disease.

The genes are TRBV5-1 and TRBJ2-1, with 11 bases that match TRBD2. Trimming cost V 4 bases and J 7 bases; bases outside gene matches: 7. The CDR3 spans 15 residues. CDR1 and CDR2 (germline): SGHRS, YFSETQ. The CDR3 here is CASSPLAGGTNEQFF. The CDR3 coding sequence is TGCGCCAGCAGCCCCCTAGCGGGGGGTACTAATGAGCAGTTCTTC.

The CDR3 region is CASSSGTDSGNTIYF. CDR3 in DNA: TGCGCCAGCAGCTCCGGGACAGACTCTGGAAACACCATATATTTT. V is TRBV5-1 and J is TRBJ1-3, with TRBD1 matching over 7 bases. The CDR3 runs 15 residues. The junction had 3 bases not matched to a gene; V was cut back by 3 bases and J by 0 bases. Germline V gene sequence: CDR1 SGHRS, CDR2 YFSETQ. The variable domain in full, completed from reference TRBV5-1 and TRBJ1-3, reads KAGVTQTPRYLIKTRGQQVTLSCSPISGHRSVSWYQQTPGQGLQFLFEYFSETQRNKGNFPGRFSGRQFSNSRSEMNVSTLELGDSALYLCASSSGTDSGNTIYFGEGSWLTVV.

The gene calls are TRBV24-1 and TRBJ1-1; D gene unclear. The CDR3 is 13 amino acids. The V end lost 5 bases, the J end lost 7 bases, and 13 bases lay between the germline ends. Germline V CDR1 and CDR2: KGHDR, SFDVKD. The CDR3 sequence is CATSGLKQLEAFF. CDR3 nucleotide sequence: TGTGCCACCAGTGGATTGAAACAGCTTGAAGCTTTCTTT.

The chain links TRBV7-8 to TRBJ2-7; D gene ambiguous. Germline CDR1 reads SGHVS; CDR2 reads FQNEAQ. The V gene lost 1 base and the J gene lost 5 bases, with 3 bases spanning the gap. This CDR3 has 11 residues. Here the CDR3 reads CASSLVDEQYF. CDR3 coding DNA: TGTGCCAGCAGCTTAGTCGACGAGCAGTACTTC. Using reference TRBV7-8 and TRBJ2-7 for the parts outside the CDR3, the full variable domain is GAGVSQSPRYKVAKRGQDVALRCDPISGHVSLFWYQQALGQGPEFLTYFQNEAQLDKSGLPSDRFFAERPEGSVSTLKIQRTQQEDSAVYLCASSLVDEQYFGPGTRLTVT.

The genes are TRBV4-2 and TRBJ2-4, with 8 bases matching TRBD1. Germline V CDR1 and CDR2: LGHNA, YNFKEQ. With V trimmed by 1 base and J by 8 bases, 10 bases remained unmatched. CDR3 length equals 16 residues. CDR3 amino acids: CASSQVPGQGFDIQYF. CDR3 nucleotides: TGTGCCAGCAGCCAAGTTCCCGGACAGGGATTCGACATTCAGTACTTC.

This clone has just a few counts. The chain joins TRBV10-3 to TRBJ2-3; TRBD1 aligns across 12 bases. CDR3 length: 14 amino acids. Trimming cost V 6 bases and J 5 bases; bases outside gene matches: 3. In germline, CDR1 is ENHRY, CDR2 SYGVKD. The DNA for the CDR3 is TGTGCCATCAGGGGACAGGGGGCGTTAGATACGCAGTATTTT. It translates to CAIRGQGALDTQYF.

The chain is built from TRBV12-3 or TRBV12-4 and TRBJ2-1; perhaps TRBD1 as D (6 bases). V was shortened by 7 bases and J by 15 bases, with 19 bases between the two germline ends. This CDR3 contains 12 residues. CDR3 in amino acids: CASKGEGQPRFF. The CDR3 DNA reads TGTGCCAGCAAGGGTGAGGGACAACCTCGGTTCTTC.

This clone was observed a single time. J is TRBJ2-7 and V is TRBV29-1, with TRBD1 matching 8 bases. The V gene's germline CDR1 is SQVTM and CDR2 ANQGSEA. The CDR3 covers 12 residues. The CDR3 DNA reads as TGCAGTGCAGGGGGCCACTCCTACGAGCAGTACTTC. Its protein product is CSAGGHSYEQYF.

The chain combines TRBV5-1 with TRBJ1-2, with a weak D call TRBD1 (6 bases). The CDR3 length is 14 residues. Trimming removed 9 bases at V and 8 bases at J, with 23 bases between. Germline lookup yields CDR1 SGHRS and CDR2 YFSETQ. The CDR3 is CANQDSPNALGYTF. In DNA form, the CDR3 reads TGCGCCAACCAGGACAGTCCGAACGCGTTGGGCTACACCTTC.

The chain employs TRBV5-1 and TRBJ1-3; a weak D match, TRBD1 (6 bases). The CDR3 runs 14 residues. The germline V gene has CDR1 SGHRS and CDR2 YFSETQ. Deletions cut 4 bases from V and 4 bases from J, with 12 bases between. Here the CDR3 reads CASSLGTPGNTIYF. CDR3 nucleotides: TGCGCCAGCAGCCTCGGGACACCGGGAAACACCATATATTTT.

The rearrangement joins TRBV7-2 to TRBJ2-1, with TRBD2 matching over 9 bases. The CDR3 has 15 amino acids. Germline CDR1 and CDR2: SGHTA and FQGNSA. The V segment lost 5 bases and the J segment 8 bases; nucleotides outside the gene matches: 10. CDR3 in amino acids: CASSPGTSYGDEQFF. The CDR3 region has the DNA TGTGCCAGCAGCCCCGGGACTAGCTATGGGGATGAGCAGTTCTTC.

This clone came up a few times. The chain employs TRBV3-1 (or the pseudogene TRBV3-2) and TRBJ1-1; 11 bases line up with TRBD1. Germline loops: CDR1 LGHDT, CDR2 YNNKEL (reference sequence). Trimming took 3 bases from V and 5 from J; bases not matched to a gene: 5. The CDR3 has 15 residues. The CDR3 coding sequence is TGTGCCAGCAGCCATCGTGGGACAGGGGGAACTGAAGCTTTCTTT. Amino acids: CASSHRGTGGTEAFF.

The J gene is TRBJ2-7, the V gene TRBV6-6; 8 bases are a match to TRBD1. Losses at the gene ends were 7 bases for V and 2 bases for J; bases not matched to a gene: 7. CDR1 and CDR2 (germline): MNHNY, SVGAGI (reference sequence). This CDR3 region has 14 residues. CDR3 nucleotides: TGTGCCAGCAAAGTCAGGGGGCACACCTACGAGCAGTACTTC. Its translation: CASKVRGHTYEQYF.

The CDR3 nucleotides read TGTGCCAGCAGTCAAGGGGGCCGGGAAGAGACCCAGTACTTC. Translating gives CASSQGGREETQYF. This chain connects TRBV28 to TRBJ2-5, with TRBD1 matching over 7 bases. The V gene end was trimmed by 5 bases and the J gene end by 3 bases; junction bases not matched to a gene: 6. The CDR3 consists of 14 residues. The V gene's germline CDR1 is MDHEN and CDR2 SYDVKM.

In the case of this clone: The same CDR3 arises from other DNA sequences in this sample as well. This chain joins TRBV15 and TRBJ1-2; D gene unclear. The CDR3 spans 15 residues. The V end lost 1 base, the J end lost 4 bases, and 13 bases lay between the germline ends. The germline CDR1 and CDR2 sequences are LNHNV and YYDKDF (reference sequence). CDR3 DNA sequence: TGTGCCACCAGCAGAGCCCTTGAGATTGGCTATGGCTACACCTTC. Translating gives CATSRALEIGYGYTF.

The chain has TRBV24-1 and TRBJ1-5; 7 bases line up with TRBD1. J was trimmed by 2 bases and V by 4 bases; bases with no gene match: 7. CDR1 and CDR2 (germline): KGHDR, SFDVKD. CDR3 length equals 16 residues. The CDR3 coding sequence is TGTGCCACCAGTGAAAAGACAGGGCATGGCAATCAGCCCCAGCATTTT. Protein sequence: CATSEKTGHGNQPQHF.

This chain joins TRBV29-1 and TRBJ2-5, with 7 bases identical to TRBD2. Germline trimming cut 0 bases from V and 0 bases from J; bases unmatched to any gene: 7. CDR1 is SQVTM, CDR2 ANQGSEA, per germline. CDR3 length: 16 amino acids. In DNA, the CDR3 is TGCAGCGTTGAAGATCTTAAGGGAGGGGACCAAGAGACCCAGTACTTC. It codes for CSVEDLKGGDQETQYF.

This clone showed up just once. J is TRBJ2-1 and V is TRBV28; 14 positions agree with TRBD2. Germline V gives CDR1 MDHEN, CDR2 SYDVKM. The junction had 6 bases not matched to a gene; V was cut back by 4 bases and J by 4 bases. The CDR3 has 17 residues. CDR3 protein: CASSSPGLAGAYNEQFF. DNA of the CDR3: TGTGCCAGCAGTTCCCCGGGACTAGCGGGGGCGTACAATGAGCAGTTCTTC.

This clone was observed a single time. The chain combines TRBV24-1 with TRBJ1-5; D gene uncertain. This CDR3 spans 19 amino acids. Trimming left V 0 bases short and J 0 bases short, with 17 bases between. Per germline, CDR1 KGHDR and CDR2 SFDVKD. CDR3 protein: CATSDLPPGKTYSNQPQHF. Here the CDR3 DNA reads TGTGCCACCAGTGATTTGCCCCCAGGCAAAACTTATAGCAATCAGCCCCAGCATTTT.

The rearrangement uses TRBV9 and TRBJ1-1, with D possibly matching TRBD1 (5 bases). The CDR3 runs 15 residues. Germline CDR1 is SGDLS and CDR2 is YYNGEE. Trimming stripped 4 bases from V and 1 base from J, with 14 bases between. The CDR3 sequence is CASSSSSRANTEAFF. CDR3 DNA sequence: TGTGCCAGCAGCTCCTCCAGCAGGGCGAACACTGAAGCTTTCTTT.

This CDR3 is CASTPRGLAGNTIYF. CDR3 bases: TGTGCCAGCACTCCCAGGGGGCTAGCTGGAAACACCATATATTTT. V gene TRBV28 combines with J gene TRBJ1-3, with TRBD1 matching 8 bases. Trimming at V came to 7 bases and at J to 2 bases, leaving 7 bases not matched to a gene. Germline V gene lookup returns CDR1 MDHEN and CDR2 SYDVKM. The CDR3 is 15 residues long.

This clone appeared once. V usage is TRBV2 and J usage is TRBJ2-7, with D possibly matching TRBD1 (6 bases). This CDR3 region has 15 residues. The germline gives CDR1 SNHLY, CDR2 FYNNEI. V lost 9 bases and J lost 7, with 25 bases in between. CDR3 DNA: TGTGCCAGTACCCAAGAGTGGGGCAGGGGACAAGAGCAGTACTTC. This codes for CASTQEWGRGQEQYF.

The sample holds a few counts of this clone. Here the CDR3 reads CASSYSTQGIYGYTF. The CDR3 DNA reads TGTGCCAGCAGTTACTCGACGCAGGGCATCTATGGCTACACCTTC. The chain carries TRBV6-5 and TRBJ1-2, with D tentatively TRBD1 (5 bases). Germline lookup yields CDR1 MNHEY and CDR2 SVGAGI. Trimming stripped 0 bases from V and 4 bases from J, with 12 bases between. The CDR3 loop spans 15 amino acids.

The chain is built from TRBV3-1 (or the pseudogene TRBV3-2) and TRBJ2-1; D is perhaps TRBD2 (6 bases). The germline gives CDR1 LGHDT, CDR2 YNNKEL (reference sequence). V was pared by 3 bases and J by 9 bases, with 12 bases between. The CDR3 is 13 residues long. The DNA for the CDR3 is TGTGCCAGCAGCCATGCGACTAGTTCTGAGCAGTTCTTC. Protein: CASSHATSSEQFF.

V and J are TRBV6-1 and TRBJ1-1; no reliable D call. Looked up from germline, CDR1 is MNHNS and CDR2 is SASEGT. The CDR3 loop spans 14 amino acids. V was cut by 0 bases and J by 8 bases, with 13 bases left in between. CDR3 sequence (DNA): TGTGCCAGCAGTGAAGCGTTCCGGGGTCTAGAAGCTTTCTTT. Protein: CASSEAFRGLEAFF.

This rearrangement joins TRBV7-6 to TRBJ2-7, with TRBD1 as a possible D gene (6 bases). CDR1 is SGHVS, CDR2 FNYEAQ, per germline. The CDR3 is made up of 14 amino acids. V lost 5 bases to trimming and J lost 7 bases, with 18 bases between them. The CDR3 region is CASSILRQDQEQYF. The CDR3 DNA reads TGTGCCAGCAGCATCCTTCGACAGGACCAGGAGCAGTACTTC.

V and J are TRBV7-2 and TRBJ2-7; TRBD1 is a possible D gene (5 bases). Germline V gene data show CDR1 as SGHTA and CDR2 as FQGNSA. The V gene lost 3 bases and the J gene lost 3 bases, with 15 bases spanning the gap. The CDR3 is 15 amino acids. CDR3 in DNA: TGTGCCAGCAGCTTTTCGAGACAGACACACTACGAGCAGTACTTC. Amino acids: CASSFSRQTHYEQYF. The full variable domain, its missing parts supplied by reference TRBV7-2 and TRBJ2-7, is GAGVSQSPSNKVTEKGKDVELRCDPISGHTALYWYRQSLGQGLEFLIYFQGNSAPDKSGLPSDRFSAERTGGSVSTLTIQRTQQEDSAVYLCASSFSRQTHYEQYFGPGTRLTVT.

This chain connects TRBV5-1 to TRBJ1-5, with 7 bases matching TRBD1. Germline CDR1 and CDR2: SGHRS and YFSETQ. This CDR3 contains 15 residues. V dropped 1 base and J dropped 2; count of bases not matched to a gene: 3. CDR3 residues: CASSLTGAGNQPQHF. CDR3 nucleotides: TGCGCCAGCAGCTTGACAGGGGCGGGCAATCAGCCCCAGCATTTT. The variable domain in full, with the rest retrieved from reference TRBV5-1 and TRBJ1-5, is KAGVTQTPRYLIKTRGQQVTLSCSPISGHRSVSWYQQTPGQGLQFLFEYFSETQRNKGNFPGRFSGRQFSNSRSEMNVSTLELGDSALYLCASSLTGAGNQPQHFGDGTRLSIL.

In this sample, this clone turned up once. This chain connects TRBV28 to TRBJ2-2; D might be TRBD1 (5 bases). Trimming took off 10 bases at V and 6 bases at J, with 21 bases between the two ends. This CDR3 region has 15 residues. The germline gives CDR1 MDHEN, CDR2 SYDVKM. The CDR3 DNA follows: TGTGCCACCCGATATGGGCTACAGGTCGCCGGGGAGCTGTTTTTT. Its translation is CATRYGLQVAGELFF.

Concerning this clone itself: Other DNA sequences in the sample encode the same CDR3. The chain carries TRBV4-1 and TRBJ2-3; TRBD2 aligns across 9 bases. The CDR3 totals 15 residues. The V gene end was trimmed by 1 base and the J gene end by 3 bases; junction bases not matched to a gene: 2. The germline gives CDR1 MGHRA, CDR2 YSYEKL. CDR3 DNA: TGCGCCAGCAGCCAAGTCCTAGCGGGGACAGATACGCAGTATTTT. It codes for CASSQVLAGTDTQYF.

V usage is TRBV5-1 and J usage is TRBJ1-2; 7 positions agree with TRBD1. Germline lookup yields CDR1 SGHRS and CDR2 YFSETQ. Trimming took 0 bases from V and 4 from J; bases not matched to a gene: 6. The CDR3 contains 15 residues. The CDR3 DNA reads TGCGCCAGCAGCTTGGGAGGGGGCTTATTCTATGGCTACACCTTC. This sequence encodes CASSLGGGLFYGYTF.

The V gene is TRBV5-5, the J gene TRBJ1-2, with D maybe TRBD1 (5 bases). The length of the CDR3 is 16 residues. Trimming cost V 3 bases and J 6 bases, with 21 bases left between them. The germline gives CDR1 SGHKS, CDR2 YYEKEE (reference sequence). The CDR3 coding sequence is TGTGCCAGCAGCTCCCTTACCTTTGACAGACTTCATGGCTACACCTTC. It encodes CASSSLTFDRLHGYTF.